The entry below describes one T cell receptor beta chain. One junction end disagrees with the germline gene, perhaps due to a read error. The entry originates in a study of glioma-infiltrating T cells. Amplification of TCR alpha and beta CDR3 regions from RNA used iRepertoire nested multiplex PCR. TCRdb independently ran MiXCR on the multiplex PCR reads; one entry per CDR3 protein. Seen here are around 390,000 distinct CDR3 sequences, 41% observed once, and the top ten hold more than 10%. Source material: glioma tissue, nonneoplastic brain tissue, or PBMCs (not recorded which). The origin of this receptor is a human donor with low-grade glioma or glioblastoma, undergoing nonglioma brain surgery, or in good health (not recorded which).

CDR3 coding DNA: TGCGCCAGCAGCTTGGGAGGGAGGAATGGAGGATACGAGCAGTACTTC. It translates to CASSLGGRNGGYEQYF. J is TRBJ2-7 and V is TRBV7-2; TRBD2 agrees at 7 bases. The CDR3 contains 16 residues. Germline CDR1 SGHTA, CDR2 FQGNSA. The entire variable domain, with the rest obtained from reference TRBV7-2 and TRBJ2-7, is as follows: GAGVSQSPSNKVTEKGKDVELRCDPISGHTALYWYRQSLGQGLEFLIYFQGNSAPDKSGLPSDRFSAERTGGSVSTLTIQRTQQEDSAVYLCASSLGGRNGGYEQYFGPGTRLTVT.